Listed here are 5 T cell receptor beta chains from one sample, sequenced in a study of blood T cell repertoires in COVID-19. Only in-frame clones appear in the TCRdb table, and some are missing; sequencing was by immunoSEQ multiplex PCR. The sample has hundreds of thousands of clones; around 89% are singletons. Material for sequencing was PBMCs or T cells enriched from blood (not recorded which). The receptors come from a woman aged 40 to 50 who had recovered from COVID-19.

This rearrangement joins TRBV5-4 to TRBJ2-5, with 7 bases lining up with TRBD2. Trimming took 4 bases from V and 4 from J; bases not matched to a gene: 13. From germline, CDR1 is SGHNT and CDR2 YYREEE (reference sequence). CDR3 size: 16 residues. DNA of the CDR3: TGTGCCAGCAGCGTCATAGCGGGCGGATTAGGAGAGACCCAGTACTTC. It translates to CASSVIAGGLGETQYF.

The chain has TRBV5-1 and TRBJ2-4; D is ambiguous. Trimming removed 0 bases from V and 0 bases from J, with 7 bases in between. CDR1 and CDR2 from the germline V gene are SGHRS and YFSETQ. The CDR3 covers 15 residues. CDR3 coding DNA: TGCGCCAGCAGCTTGGACTCGCCAGCCAAAAACATTCAGTACTTC. Encoded protein: CASSLDSPAKNIQYF. Together with reference TRBV5-1 and TRBJ2-4, the CDR3 gives the full variable domain: KAGVTQTPRYLIKTRGQQVTLSCSPISGHRSVSWYQQTPGQGLQFLFEYFSETQRNKGNFPGRFSGRQFSNSRSEMNVSTLELGDSALYLCASSLDSPAKNIQYFGAGTRLSVL.

This clone was counted only a few times. The J gene is TRBJ2-4, the V gene TRBV7-9; TRBD1 matches at 10 bases. The CDR3 consists of 14 residues. Germline CDR1 SEHNR, CDR2 FQNEAQ (reference sequence). Unmatched junction bases numbered 4, after V lost 5 bases and J lost 6 bases. CDR3 nucleotide sequence: TGTGCCAGCAGCCCACGGGACAGGGGAAACATTCAGTACTTC. It encodes CASSPRDRGNIQYF.

The gene calls are TRBV19 and TRBJ2-1, with a tentative D call TRBD2 (6 bases). The CDR3 contains 14 residues. Per the germline V gene, CDR1 is LNHDA and CDR2 is SQIVND (reference sequence). With 9 bases removed from V and 5 bases from J, the gap between germline ends came to 17 bases. CDR3 sequence (DNA): TGTGCCAGGATATTCGGGGGAGGAAACAATGAGCAGTTCTTC. It encodes CARIFGGGNNEQFF.

This chain uses TRBV7-2 with TRBJ2-7; TRBD1 agrees at 9 bases. The CDR3 contains 13 residues. Looked up from germline, CDR1 is SGHTA and CDR2 is FQGNSA. Trimming cost V 7 bases and J 6 bases; bases outside gene matches: 7. The chain's CDR3 is CASNRDRESEQYF. The CDR3 nucleotides read TGTGCCAGCAACCGGGACAGGGAGTCCGAGCAGTACTTC.